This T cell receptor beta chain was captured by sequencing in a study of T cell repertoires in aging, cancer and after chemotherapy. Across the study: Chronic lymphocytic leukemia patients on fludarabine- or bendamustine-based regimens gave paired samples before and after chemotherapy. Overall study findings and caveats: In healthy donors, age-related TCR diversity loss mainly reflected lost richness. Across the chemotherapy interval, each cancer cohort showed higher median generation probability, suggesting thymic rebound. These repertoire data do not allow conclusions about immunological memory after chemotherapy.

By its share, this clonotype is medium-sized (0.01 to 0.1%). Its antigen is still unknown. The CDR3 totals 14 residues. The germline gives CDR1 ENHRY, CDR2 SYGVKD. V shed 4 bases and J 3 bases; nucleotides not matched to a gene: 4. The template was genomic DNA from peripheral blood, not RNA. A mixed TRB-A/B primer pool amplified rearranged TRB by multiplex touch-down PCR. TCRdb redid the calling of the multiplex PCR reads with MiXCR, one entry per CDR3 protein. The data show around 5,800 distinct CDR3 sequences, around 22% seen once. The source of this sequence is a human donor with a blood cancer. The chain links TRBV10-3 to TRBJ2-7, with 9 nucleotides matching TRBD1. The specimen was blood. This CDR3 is CAISGLDRGYEQYF. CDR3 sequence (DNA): TGTGCCATCAGTGGTTTGGACAGGGGCTACGAGCAGTACTTC.